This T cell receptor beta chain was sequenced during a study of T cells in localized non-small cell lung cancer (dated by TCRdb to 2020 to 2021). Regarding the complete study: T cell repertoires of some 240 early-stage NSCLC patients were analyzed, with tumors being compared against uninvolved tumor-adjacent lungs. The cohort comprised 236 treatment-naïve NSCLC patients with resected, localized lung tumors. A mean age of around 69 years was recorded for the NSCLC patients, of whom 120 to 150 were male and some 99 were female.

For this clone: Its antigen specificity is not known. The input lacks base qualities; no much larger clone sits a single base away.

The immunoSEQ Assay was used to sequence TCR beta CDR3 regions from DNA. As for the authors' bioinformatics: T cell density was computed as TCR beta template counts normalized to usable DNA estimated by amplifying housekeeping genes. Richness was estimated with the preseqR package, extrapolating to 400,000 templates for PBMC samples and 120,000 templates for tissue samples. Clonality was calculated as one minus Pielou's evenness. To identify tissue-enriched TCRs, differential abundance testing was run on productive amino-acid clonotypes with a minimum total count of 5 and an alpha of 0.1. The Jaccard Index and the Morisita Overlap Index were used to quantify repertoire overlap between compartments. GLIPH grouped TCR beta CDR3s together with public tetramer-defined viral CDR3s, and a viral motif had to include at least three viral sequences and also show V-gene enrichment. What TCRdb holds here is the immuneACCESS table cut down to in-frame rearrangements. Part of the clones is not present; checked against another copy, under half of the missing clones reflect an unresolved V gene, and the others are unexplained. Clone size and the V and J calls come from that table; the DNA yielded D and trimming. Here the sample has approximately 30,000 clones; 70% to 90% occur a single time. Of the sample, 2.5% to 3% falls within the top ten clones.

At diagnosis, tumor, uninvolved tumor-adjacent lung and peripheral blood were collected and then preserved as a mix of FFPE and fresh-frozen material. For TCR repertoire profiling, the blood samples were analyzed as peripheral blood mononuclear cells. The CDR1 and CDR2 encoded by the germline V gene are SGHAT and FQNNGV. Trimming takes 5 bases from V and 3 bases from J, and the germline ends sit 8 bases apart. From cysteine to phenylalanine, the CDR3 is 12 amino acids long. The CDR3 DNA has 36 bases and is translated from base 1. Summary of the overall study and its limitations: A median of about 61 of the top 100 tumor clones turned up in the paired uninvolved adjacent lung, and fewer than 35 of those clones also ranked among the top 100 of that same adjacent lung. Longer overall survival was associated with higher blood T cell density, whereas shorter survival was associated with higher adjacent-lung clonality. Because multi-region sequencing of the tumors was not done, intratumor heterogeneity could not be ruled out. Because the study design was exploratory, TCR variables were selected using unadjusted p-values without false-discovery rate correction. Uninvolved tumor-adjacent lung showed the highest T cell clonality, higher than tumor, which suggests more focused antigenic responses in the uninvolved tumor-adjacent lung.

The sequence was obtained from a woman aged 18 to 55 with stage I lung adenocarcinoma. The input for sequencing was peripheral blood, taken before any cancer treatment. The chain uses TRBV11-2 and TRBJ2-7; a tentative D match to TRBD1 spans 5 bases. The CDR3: CASSAQDYEQYF. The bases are TGTGCCAGCAGCGCACAGGACTACGAGCAGTACTTC.